This entry lists 18 T cell receptor beta chains sequenced from one sample in a study of blood T cell repertoires in COVID-19. TCRdb keeps only in-frame clones here, not all; method: immunoSEQ multiplex PCR. The table has approximately 480,000 clones, roughly 89% seen once. The sequenced sample consisted of peripheral blood. All receptors derive from a man aged 18 to 29 with COVID-19, enrolled during active disease.

The rearrangement links TRBV5-8 to TRBJ1-4; perhaps TRBD1 as D (6 bases). Per germline, CDR1 SGHTS and CDR2 YDEGEE. Trimming shortened V by 2 bases and J by 4 bases, and 12 bases separated the two germline ends. This CDR3 is 15 amino acids long. CDR3 sequence reads: CASSFGQHLNEKLFF. CDR3 sequence (DNA): TGTGCCAGCAGCTTCGGACAGCACCTTAATGAAAAACTGTTTTTT.

The chain carries TRBV29-1 and TRBJ1-2; the D gene is possibly TRBD1 (6 bases). CDR1 is SQVTM and CDR2 is ANQGSEA in the germline V gene. V lost 5 bases and J 7 bases, leaving 14 bases between the germline ends. The CDR3 contains 12 residues. In DNA, the CDR3 is TGCAGCGTTTTCCTCAGGGGCAGTGGCTACACCTTC. Its translation: CSVFLRGSGYTF.

The chain is built from TRBV19 and TRBJ1-2; D gene uncertain. CDR1 LNHDA and CDR2 SQIVND come from the germline V gene (reference sequence). The CDR3 totals 11 residues. V lost 4 bases and J 8 bases, leaving 8 bases between the germline ends. The CDR3 spells CASSTTLGYTF. Here the CDR3 DNA reads TGTGCCAGTAGTACTACTTTAGGCTACACCTTC.

The chain couples TRBV5-1 to TRBJ1-2; 7 bases are shared with TRBD1. This CDR3 comprises 16 residues. The V segment lost 2 bases and the J segment 10 bases; nucleotides outside the gene matches: 17. The germline V gene has CDR1 SGHRS and CDR2 YFSETQ. The CDR3 sequence is CASSFGPGQSITTYTF. The CDR3 bases are TGCGCCAGCAGCTTTGGACCGGGACAGAGCATAACTACCTACACCTTC.

J is TRBJ2-1 and V is TRBV2, with D perhaps matching TRBD2 (6 bases). V shed 9 bases and J shed 2 bases, with 14 bases lying between them. The germline V gene has CDR1 SNHLY and CDR2 FYNNEI. The CDR3 is 14 amino acids. For the CDR3, the DNA is TGTGCCAGTTCCGTTAGCGGCCCCTACAATGAGCAGTTCTTC. Amino acids: CASSVSGPYNEQFF. The full variable domain, in which reference TRBV2 and TRBJ2-1 provide the parts outside the CDR3, is EPEVTQTPSHQVTQMGQEVILRCVPISNHLYFYWYRQILGQKVEFLVSFYNNEISEKSEIFDDQFSVERPDGSNFTLKIRSTKLEDSAMYFCASSVSGPYNEQFFGPGTRLTVL.

The chain has TRBV5-4 and TRBJ2-1, with D perhaps matching TRBD2 (6 bases). V was trimmed by 1 base and J by 8 bases, leaving 10 bases between them. Germline values: CDR1 SGHNT, CDR2 YYREEE (reference sequence). This CDR3 comprises 13 residues. CDR3 bases: TGTGCCAGCAGCTTGCAGGGACTCGATGAGCAGTTCTTC. The encoded protein is CASSLQGLDEQFF.

The chain links TRBV5-1 to TRBJ1-1; 10 bases are shared with TRBD1. Looked up from germline, CDR1 is SGHRS and CDR2 is YFSETQ. J gave up 3 bases and V 4 bases, and 3 bases lay outside the gene matches. The CDR3 contains 14 residues. The CDR3 loop is CASSIGQGDTEAFF. The CDR3 DNA reads as TGCGCCAGCAGCATAGGACAGGGGGACACTGAAGCTTTCTTT. Variable domain in full (rest from reference TRBV5-1 and TRBJ1-1): KAGVTQTPRYLIKTRGQQVTLSCSPISGHRSVSWYQQTPGQGLQFLFEYFSETQRNKGNFPGRFSGRQFSNSRSEMNVSTLELGDSALYLCASSIGQGDTEAFFGQGTRLTVV.

The chain uses TRBV21-1 and TRBJ1-6. TRBV21-1 has pseudogene status. The CDR3 sequence is 16 residues long. CDR3 residues: CASSKPWRAVGSPLHF. Here the CDR3 DNA reads TGTGCCAGCAGCAAACCGTGGAGGGCAGTTGGATCACCCCTCCACTTT.

The V call is TRBV11-2, the J call TRBJ2-7, with 8 bases matching TRBD1. V shed 4 bases, J shed 3 bases, and the junction held 2 bases outside the gene matches. The CDR3 totals 13 residues. Germline V gene data show CDR1 as SGHAT and CDR2 as FQNNGV. Written as DNA, the CDR3 is TGTGCCAGCAGCTCCGACAGGGGCTACGAGCAGTACTTC. Amino acid sequence: CASSSDRGYEQYF.

The chain carries TRBV7-8 and TRBJ1-4; D not certain. Germline values: CDR1 SGHVS, CDR2 FQNEAQ. This CDR3 is 15 amino acids long. V was clipped by 5 bases and J by 4 bases, with 14 bases between them. This CDR3 is CASSQTRAGNEKLFF. The CDR3 DNA reads as TGTGCCAGCAGCCAGACGAGGGCTGGTAATGAAAAACTGTTTTTT. Variable domain in full (rest from reference TRBV7-8 and TRBJ1-4): GAGVSQSPRYKVAKRGQDVALRCDPISGHVSLFWYQQALGQGPEFLTYFQNEAQLDKSGLPSDRFFAERPEGSVSTLKIQRTQQEDSAVYLCASSQTRAGNEKLFFGSGTQLSVL.

This sequence joins TRBV27 and TRBJ2-3, with TRBD1 matching over 11 bases. CDR1 is MNHEY, CDR2 SMNVEV, per germline (reference sequence). The CDR3 is 17 amino acids. With 2 bases clipped from V and 1 base from J, the junction kept 5 bases outside the gene matches. The CDR3 loop reads CASSLNPGQGGTDTQYF. In DNA form, the CDR3 reads TGTGCCAGCAGTTTAAATCCGGGACAGGGGGGCACAGATACGCAGTATTTT.

The chain combines TRBV10-3 with TRBJ2-7; 8 bases line up with TRBD1. V lost 10 bases to trimming and J lost 5 bases; unmatched junction nucleotides: 13. The CDR3 is made up of 14 amino acids. The germline V gene encodes CDR1 ENHRY and CDR2 SYGVKD. The CDR3 spells CATWTGHKSDEQYF. Written as DNA, the CDR3 is TGTGCCACCTGGACAGGGCATAAATCGGACGAGCAGTACTTC.

This chain connects TRBV7-6 to TRBJ2-5, with D maybe TRBD1 (6 bases). V gave up 6 bases and J gave up 7 bases, with 21 bases separating them. The V gene's germline CDR1 is SGHVS and CDR2 FNYEAQ. This CDR3 has 15 amino acids. The CDR3 region is CASRPLDSIWVTQYF. The CDR3 coding sequence is TGTGCCAGCAGGCCGTTGGACAGTATATGGGTGACCCAGTACTTC. Combining the CDR3 with reference TRBV7-6 and TRBJ2-5 gives the whole variable domain GAGVSQSPRYKVTKRGQDVALRCDPISGHVSLYWYRQALGQGPEFLTYFNYEAQQDKSGLPNDRFSAERPEGSISTLTIQRTEQRDSAMYRCASRPLDSIWVTQYFGPGTRLLVL.

Notes on this clone: A read error may account for a junction end that differs from germline. The V call is TRBV10-1, the J call TRBJ2-2, with a tentative D call TRBD2 (6 bases). Per germline, CDR1 WNHNN and CDR2 SYGVQD (reference sequence). This CDR3 has 11 residues. Here the CDR3 DNA reads TGCGCCAGCGGGGGGACCGGGGAGCTGCTTTTT. This translates into CASGGTGELLF.

This rearrangement joins TRBV5-1 to TRBJ1-1, with TRBD1 identical over 11 bases. The CDR3 has 14 residues. The J segment lost 4 bases and the V segment lost 5 bases, leaving 4 bases of the junction unmatched. CDR1 SGHRS and CDR2 YFSETQ come from the germline V gene. CDR3 nucleotides: TGCGCCAGCAGAGGGACAGGGGGTATCACTGAAGCTTTCTTT. This sequence encodes CASRGTGGITEAFF.

A word on this clone: This clone may be a read error of a much larger clone one base away. The chain's CDR3 is CASSLDRGDQPQHF. CDR3 DNA sequence: TGCGCCAGCAGCCTGGACAGGGGGGATCAGCCCCAGCATTTT. The V call is TRBV5-1, the J call TRBJ1-5; 10 nucleotides line up with TRBD1. Germline CDR1 reads SGHRS; CDR2 reads YFSETQ. The CDR3 extends over 14 amino acids. V was clipped by 4 bases and J by 5 bases; unmatched bases: 3.

The rearrangement links TRBV2 to TRBJ2-7; D possibly corresponds to TRBD1 (6 bases). This CDR3 has 14 amino acids. Germline V gene data show CDR1 as SNHLY and CDR2 as FYNNEI. V lost 4 bases and J 0 bases, leaving 10 bases between the germline ends. The chain's CDR3 is CASSGGQLSYEQYF. DNA of the CDR3: TGTGCCAGCAGTGGCGGACAGCTCTCCTACGAGCAGTACTTC.

The DNA for the CDR3 is TGTGCCACAACCCACAAGCGGGGGGGCTTTGAGGATACGCAGTATTTT. Protein: CATTHKRGGFEDTQYF. The rearrangement uses TRBV25-1 and TRBJ2-3; TRBD2 aligns across 10 bases. There are 16 residues in the CDR3. In germline, CDR1 is MGHDK, CDR2 SYGVNS. V was clipped by 10 bases and J by 6 bases; unmatched bases: 16.